The 15 T cell receptor beta chains reported below all come from one sample, sequenced in a study of CD8 T cells in ankylosing spondylitis. Points from the study as a whole: Fewer than 10 highly homologous variants formed a TCR beta motif that appeared characteristic of ankylosing spondylitis blood.

The antigens these receptors bind are not known. TCRdb re-called the 5' RACE reads through MiXCR, storing one row per CDR3 protein. Here the sample spans around 480,000 distinct CDR3 sequences, approximately 17% being singletons. The specimen was blood, either unsorted or a sorted T cell fraction (not recorded which). Receptor source: a male donor with ankylosing spondylitis.

This chain links TRBV10-3 with TRBJ1-1; a possible D gene is TRBD1 (5 bases). The germline V gene encodes CDR1 ENHRY and CDR2 SYGVKD. Trimming stripped 2 bases from V and 4 bases from J, with 11 bases between. This CDR3 region has 14 residues. This chain's CDR3 is CAISEGAQTTEAFF. The CDR3 DNA reads TGTGCCATCAGTGAGGGGGCGCAAACCACTGAAGCTTTCTTT.

The V call is TRBV20-1, the J call TRBJ1-1, with D perhaps TRBD1 (6 bases). Per germline, CDR1 DFQATT and CDR2 SNEGSKA (reference sequence). CDR3 length: 17 amino acids. Trimming cost V 0 bases and J 1 base, with 18 bases left between them. The CDR3 region is CSARDLAGERPNTEAFF. Written as DNA, the CDR3 is TGCAGTGCTAGAGATCTGGCAGGGGAGAGGCCGAACACTGAAGCTTTCTTT.

The chain employs TRBV20-1 and TRBJ2-5; the D is unclear. The CDR3 is 12 amino acids. Germline CDR1 is DFQATT and CDR2 is SNEGSKA (reference sequence). V lost 6 bases and J 7 bases, leaving 15 bases between the germline ends. The CDR3 is CSAETGPRTQYF. Here the CDR3 DNA reads TGCAGTGCGGAAACGGGCCCCCGGACCCAGTACTTC.

This clonotype came up a few times. This chain uses TRBV20-1 with TRBJ2-3; the D gene is possibly TRBD2 (6 bases). Trimming shortened V by 2 bases and J by 6 bases, and 12 bases separated the two germline ends. This CDR3 is built from 13 residues. Germline V gene sequence: CDR1 DFQATT, CDR2 SNEGSKA (reference sequence). The CDR3 is CSARRLGRDTQYF. As DNA, the CDR3 is TGCAGTGCTAGAAGACTAGGGAGGGATACGCAGTATTTT.

This clonotype was picked up a small number of times. The V call is TRBV6-2 or TRBV6-3, the J call TRBJ2-7; the match to TRBD2 covers 7 bases. The germline V gene encodes CDR1 MNHEY and CDR2 SVGEGT. V shed 6 bases and J 2 bases; nucleotides not matched to a gene: 7. The CDR3 has 14 residues. The CDR3 DNA is TGTGCCAGCAGGACCCGACTAGCAGCCTACGAGCAGTACTTC. Translation: CASRTRLAAYEQYF.

This clonotype was seen more than once but under ten times. The gene calls are TRBV18 and TRBJ2-7; 11 bases align to TRBD2. J gave up 0 bases and V 4 bases, and 11 bases lay outside the gene matches. Germline V gives CDR1 KGHSH, CDR2 LQKENI. CDR3 size: 18 residues. CDR3 bases: TGTGCCAGCTCACAAACATGGACTAGCGGGTCCCCCTCCTACGAGCAGTACTTC. Encoded protein: CASSQTWTSGSPSYEQYF.

This clonotype was detected many times. The J gene is TRBJ1-5, the V gene TRBV15; a weak D match, TRBD1 (5 bases). Germline V gene lookup returns CDR1 LNHNV and CDR2 YYDKDF (reference sequence). Trimming left V 1 base short and J 5 bases short, with 9 bases between. The CDR3 spans 14 residues. The CDR3 bases are TGTGCCACCAGCAGAGGGGGGACTGATCAGCCCCAGCATTTT. It yields the protein CATSRGGTDQPQHF.

This rearrangement joins TRBV7-8 to TRBJ2-7, with TRBD1 as a possible D gene (6 bases). This CDR3 spans 17 amino acids. V lost 5 bases, J lost 0 bases, and 20 bases lay in between. Germline assignment: CDR1 SGHVS and CDR2 FQNEAQ. CDR3 residues: CASSLGDYRVGSYEQYF. The CDR3 region has the DNA TGTGCCAGCAGCCTTGGCGACTACAGGGTAGGCTCCTACGAGCAGTACTTC.

The chain is built from TRBV20-1 and TRBJ2-3, with TRBD1 identical over 7 bases. V trimming: 4 bases; J trimming: 6 bases; junction bases outside the gene matches: 10. The CDR3 totals 14 residues. CDR1 is DFQATT and CDR2 is SNEGSKA in the germline V gene (reference sequence). As DNA, the CDR3 is TGCAGTGCTAATCCGTTGGGACAGACTGATACGCAGTATTTT. This encodes CSANPLGQTDTQYF.

The sample holds a few counts of this clonotype. The rearrangement links TRBV6-1 to TRBJ2-2, with 7 bases fitting TRBD2. There are 14 residues in the CDR3. The germline CDR1 and CDR2 sequences are MNHNS and SASEGT. V lost 6 bases to trimming and J lost 4 bases; unmatched junction nucleotides: 5. The CDR3 DNA is TGTGCCAGCAGACCCAGCGGGGTCACCGGGGAGCTGTTTTTT. It is translated as CASRPSGVTGELFF.

This clonotype was observed a handful of times. The V gene is TRBV4-1, the J gene TRBJ2-4; TRBD1 matches 10 bases. The CDR3 is made up of 14 amino acids. CDR1 and CDR2 (germline): MGHRA, YSYEKL. J gave up 8 bases and V 6 bases, and 7 bases lay outside the gene matches. CDR3 amino acids: CASSSAGTGDIQYF. DNA of the CDR3: TGCGCCAGCAGTTCGGCCGGGACAGGGGACATTCAGTACTTC.

Concerning this clonotype: Since the CDR3 does not end with the conserved phenylalanine or tryptophan, this likely comes from a read error. This rearrangement joins TRBV20-1 to TRBJ1-1; 7 nucleotides line up with TRBD1. CDR3 size: 13 residues. The V gene's germline CDR1 is DFQATT and CDR2 SNEGSKA (reference sequence). The V segment lost 6 bases and the J segment 3 bases; nucleotides outside the gene matches: 7. CDR3 in DNA: TGCAGTGCGACAGGGAGAGTGGACACTGAAGCTTTCTCT. Encoded protein: CSATGRVDTEAFS.

This clonotype was seen repeatedly, ten times or more. The genes are TRBV20-1 and TRBJ2-1; TRBD2 aligns across 8 bases. Germline CDR1 reads DFQATT; CDR2 reads SNEGSKA (reference sequence). V gave up 4 bases and J gave up 1 base; unmatched junction bases: 6. This CDR3 region has 15 residues. Here the CDR3 reads CSAKSGSFSYNEQFF. CDR3 DNA sequence: TGCAGTGCTAAGAGCGGGAGTTTTTCCTACAATGAGCAGTTCTTC.

The chain joins TRBV6-2 or TRBV6-3 to TRBJ2-7; D is unresolved. Trimming removed 2 bases at V and 3 bases at J, with 14 bases between. CDR3 length: 15 residues. The V gene's germline CDR1 is MNHEY and CDR2 SVGEGT. The CDR3, as DNA: TGTGCCAGCAGTTACACTTCCGGATTCTACTACGAGCAGTACTTC. Translating gives CASSYTSGFYYEQYF.

This clonotype appeared a few times. The chain is built from TRBV5-1 and TRBJ2-7, with 9 bases fitting TRBD1. The CDR3 has 15 residues. Germline V lookup: CDR1 SGHRS, CDR2 YFSETQ. With V trimmed by 0 bases and J by 1 base, 2 bases remained unmatched. The CDR3 bases are TGCGCCAGCAGCTTGGACAGGGGGCCTTCCTACGAGCAGTACTTC. Translating gives CASSLDRGPSYEQYF.